This passage covers 20 T cell receptor beta chains from one sample sequenced in a study of CD4 T cells in relation to SARS-CoV-2 and coronaviruses. Method: immunoSEQ multiplex PCR; TCRdb's copy keeps in-frame clones and lacks some. The repertoire includes about 56,000 clones, roughly nine tenths of them detected once, and roughly 0.39% sits in the top ten. The material sequenced was naive CD4+ T cells from PBMCs. The subset: naive CD4+ T cells isolated by negative enrichment. These receptors were obtained from an adult with COVID-19.

The chain carries TRBV7-8 and TRBJ1-1, with 8 bases identical to TRBD1. V lost 0 bases and J lost 5; bases outside the gene matches: 8. CDR3 length: 16 residues. In germline, CDR1 is SGHVS, CDR2 FQNEAQ. CDR3 protein: CASSLASGQGRTEAFF. CDR3 coding DNA: TGTGCCAGCAGCTTAGCCTCCGGACAGGGAAGGACTGAAGCTTTCTTT.

The chain combines TRBV15 with TRBJ2-2; TRBD1 matches at 10 bases. This CDR3 is built from 16 residues. From germline, CDR1 is LNHNV and CDR2 YYDKDF (reference sequence). With 1 base clipped from V and 3 bases from J, the junction kept 2 bases outside the gene matches. CDR3 coding DNA: TGTGCCACCAGCAGAGGACAGGGGGCATACACCGGGGAGCTGTTTTTT. This translates into CATSRGQGAYTGELFF.

With respect to this clone: Other DNA sequences from this sample encode an identical CDR3 as well. The chain links TRBV18 to TRBJ2-7; D gene uncertain. V was cut by 6 bases and J by 2 bases, with 11 bases left in between. The germline V gene has CDR1 KGHSH and CDR2 LQKENI. This CDR3 region has 13 residues. Here the CDR3 reads CASSPAIPYEQYF. The CDR3 bases are TGTGCCAGCTCGCCGGCCATACCCTACGAGCAGTACTTC.

The chain joins TRBV7-2 to TRBJ2-2; D perhaps matches TRBD2 (6 bases). V dropped 5 bases and J dropped 0 bases, with 13 bases sitting between them. Germline V gene sequence: CDR1 SGHTA, CDR2 FQGNSA. The CDR3 runs 16 residues. The CDR3 DNA reads as TGTGCCAGCAGCAGAAACGGGAGAGCGAACACCGGGGAGCTGTTTTTT. Its translation: CASSRNGRANTGELFF. Together with reference TRBV7-2 and TRBJ2-2, the CDR3 gives the full variable domain: GAGVSQSPSNKVTEKGKDVELRCDPISGHTALYWYRQSLGQGLEFLIYFQGNSAPDKSGLPSDRFSAERTGGSVSTLTIQRTQQEDSAVYLCASSRNGRANTGELFFGEGSRLTVL.

The genes are TRBV6-5 and TRBJ2-7, with D maybe TRBD2 (5 bases). Between the trimmed V and J ends, which lost 6 bases and 2 bases, there was a span of 11 bases. Germline CDR1 reads MNHEY; CDR2 reads SVGAGI. The CDR3 has 13 amino acids. The CDR3 DNA reads as TGTGCCAGCAGACCCGGAGGAGCCTACGAGCAGTACTTC. This gives the protein CASRPGGAYEQYF.

The chain carries TRBV9 and TRBJ2-2; 7 nucleotides align to TRBD1. The CDR3 consists of 16 residues. V shed 0 bases, J shed 7 bases, and the junction held 9 bases outside the gene matches. The germline gives CDR1 SGDLS, CDR2 YYNGEE. Written as DNA, the CDR3 is TGTGCCAGCAGCGTAGGCTTAACAGGGGAGAACGGGGAGCTGTTTTTT. As protein: CASSVGLTGENGELFF.

The V and J genes are TRBV7-2 and TRBJ2-1; D is possibly TRBD1 (5 bases). The V gene lost 3 bases and the J gene lost 0 bases, with 18 bases spanning the gap. The CDR3 covers 18 residues. The germline V gene has CDR1 SGHTA and CDR2 FQGNSA. In DNA, the CDR3 is TGTGCCAGCAGCTTTAACTGGGCAGGGCTAGGCTCCTACAATGAGCAGTTCTTC. The encoded protein is CASSFNWAGLGSYNEQFF. The full variable domain, with the rest looked up from reference TRBV7-2 and TRBJ2-1, is GAGVSQSPSNKVTEKGKDVELRCDPISGHTALYWYRQSLGQGLEFLIYFQGNSAPDKSGLPSDRFSAERTGGSVSTLTIQRTQQEDSAVYLCASSFNWAGLGSYNEQFFGPGTRLTVL.

The rearrangement uses TRBV7-3 and TRBJ2-2, with 9 positions matching TRBD1. This CDR3 has 15 amino acids. Trimming cost V 5 bases and J 6 bases; bases outside gene matches: 7. Per the germline V gene, CDR1 is SGHTA and CDR2 is FQGTGA. CDR3 sequence reads: CASSQLTGGAGELFF. The CDR3 region has the DNA TGTGCCAGCAGCCAGTTGACAGGGGGTGCCGGGGAGCTGTTTTTT. Full variable domain (outside the CDR3, taken from reference TRBV7-3 and TRBJ2-2): GAGVSQTPSNKVTEKGKYVELRCDPISGHTALYWYRQSLGQGPEFLIYFQGTGAADDSGLPNDRFFAVRPEGSVSTLKIQRTERGDSAVYLCASSQLTGGAGELFFGEGSRLTVL.

The rearrangement links TRBV3-1 (or the pseudogene TRBV3-2) to TRBJ2-1, with TRBD2 identical over 11 bases. V shed 5 bases, J shed 8 bases, and the junction held 8 bases outside the gene matches. CDR1 is LGHDT, CDR2 YNNKEL, per germline (reference sequence). The CDR3 length is 15 residues. The CDR3: CASSELSGRAHEQFF. CDR3 nucleotide sequence: TGTGCCAGCAGCGAGCTTAGCGGGAGGGCCCATGAGCAGTTCTTC.

V gene TRBV19 combines with J gene TRBJ1-4; the match to TRBD1 covers 7 bases. V gave up 5 bases and J gave up 7 bases; unmatched junction bases: 16. This CDR3 spans 17 amino acids. The germline gives CDR1 LNHDA, CDR2 SQIVND (reference sequence). Here the CDR3 reads CASSSPGQSFSLEKLFF. In nucleotides, the CDR3 is TGTGCCAGTAGTTCTCCGGGACAGTCATTCTCCCTTGAAAAACTGTTTTTT.

V usage is TRBV4-1 and J usage is TRBJ2-5; TRBD2 agrees at 11 bases. The germline gives CDR1 MGHRA, CDR2 YSYEKL. This CDR3 has 15 residues. V was clipped by 1 base and J by 4 bases; unmatched bases: 2. CDR3 nucleotides: TGCGCCAGCAGCCAAGTCGGGACTAGCGGAGAGACCCAGTACTTC. Translation: CASSQVGTSGETQYF.

This rearrangement joins TRBV3-1 (or the pseudogene TRBV3-2) to TRBJ1-2; D uncertain. V gave up 3 bases and J gave up 3 bases, with 8 bases separating them. In germline, CDR1 is LGHDT, CDR2 YNNKEL (reference sequence). This CDR3 is built from 13 residues. The CDR3 nucleotides are TGTGCCAGCAGCCATGGGCACCACTATGGCTACACCTTC. Its translation is CASSHGHHYGYTF.

The chain links TRBV6-1 to TRBJ2-5; the D is unclear. Germline V gene data show CDR1 as MNHNS and CDR2 as SASEGT. Trimming removed 3 bases at V and 5 bases at J, with 13 bases between. The CDR3 has 14 residues. For the CDR3, the DNA is TGTGCCAGCAGTGAGTTAGCCCACCGGGAGACCCAGTACTTC. It is translated as CASSELAHRETQYF.

The genes are TRBV4-3 and TRBJ2-7, with D perhaps matching TRBD2 (5 bases). The V end lost 1 base, the J end lost 9 bases, and 13 bases lay between the germline ends. Germline V gives CDR1 LGHNA, CDR2 YSLEER. The CDR3 loop spans 13 amino acids. The CDR3 protein is CASSQGLGSGQYF. The CDR3 region has the DNA TGCGCCAGCAGCCAAGGTCTGGGGAGCGGGCAGTACTTC.

The chain is built from TRBV9 and TRBJ2-1; TRBD2 agrees at 8 bases. The CDR3 loop spans 17 amino acids. Germline lookup yields CDR1 SGDLS and CDR2 YYNGEE. Losses at the gene ends were 0 bases for V and 3 bases for J; bases not matched to a gene: 8. The CDR3 sequence is CASSVALGGGIYNEQFF. The CDR3 region has the DNA TGTGCCAGCAGCGTAGCTCTCGGGGGGGGCATCTACAATGAGCAGTTCTTC. The full variable domain, completed using reference TRBV9 and TRBJ2-1, is DSGVTQTPKHLITATGQRVTLRCSPRSGDLSVYWYQQSLDQGLQFLIQYYNGEERAKGNILERFSAQQFPDLHSELNLSSLELGDSALYFCASSVALGGGIYNEQFFGPGTRLTVL.

The table lists this clone with a few counts. This chain joins TRBV27 and TRBJ2-1; 7 nucleotides agree with TRBD2. The ends lost 3 bases at V and 1 base at J; junction bases unmatched: 6. The CDR3 is 16 amino acids. CDR1 is MNHEY and CDR2 is SMNVEV in the germline V gene (reference sequence). The CDR3 here is CASSLHGAGSYNEQFF. The CDR3 region has the DNA TGTGCCAGCAGTTTGCATGGAGCGGGATCCTACAATGAGCAGTTCTTC.

This clone was seen just once. The genes are TRBV27 and TRBJ1-4; TRBD1 aligns across 7 bases. Per the germline V gene, CDR1 is MNHEY and CDR2 is SMNVEV (reference sequence). V dropped 4 bases and J dropped 1; count of bases not matched to a gene: 12. CDR3 length: 18 amino acids. In nucleotides, the CDR3 is TGTGCCAGCAGTTCGACAGGGCGAAACTACTTAACTAATGAAAAACTGTTTTTT. The encoded protein is CASSSTGRNYLTNEKLFF.

The chain employs TRBV2 and TRBJ1-6; TRBD1 might be the D (5 bases). This CDR3 has 13 residues. Trimming pared 8 bases from V and 6 bases from J, leaving 11 bases between. Germline CDR1 SNHLY, CDR2 FYNNEI. The chain's CDR3 is CASGRDGNSPLHF. Written as DNA, the CDR3 is TGTGCCAGCGGACGGGACGGTAATTCACCCCTCCACTTT.

The genes are TRBV10-3 and TRBJ1-1; the D is unclear. The CDR3 extends over 15 amino acids. The ends were cut back, 1 base at V and 0 bases at J, with 9 bases in the middle. Per the germline V gene, CDR1 is ENHRY and CDR2 is SYGVKD. CDR3 nucleotides: TGTGCCATCAGTGAGTATGGAGAAATGAACACTGAAGCTTTCTTT. This codes for CAISEYGEMNTEAFF.

The chain employs TRBV12-2 and TRBJ2-5; the table names TRBD2, a call not compared with the DNA. TRBV12-2 is a documented pseudogene. This CDR3 comprises 17 residues. CDR3 in DNA: TGTGCAAGTCGCTTAAACCCGTGGGAGGGCCCTTCAGAGACCCAGTACTTC. Protein: CASRLNPWEGPSETQYF.